Listed below are T cell receptor beta chains from one sample, sequenced in a study of blood T cell repertoires in COVID-19. Profiling relied on immunoSEQ multiplex PCR, and the TCRdb table lists in-frame clones only, not all of them. The sample lists over 85,000 clones; 85% were seen once. The sample consisted of peripheral blood. These receptors came from a man older than 75 with acute or convalescent COVID-19. CDR3s include the opening cysteine and the closing phenylalanine or tryptophan. A D gene is named only where the DNA matches it firmly. Clone sizes are given selectively: once, few, many, or a class where the clone is expanded.

V	D	size	J	CDR3	DNA
TRBV25-1	-	once	TRBJ2-1	CASSKTGRDEQFF	TGTGCCAGCAGCAAAACAGGGAGGGATGAGCAGTTCTTC
TRBV19	TRBD1	once	TRBJ2-7	CASNAGTGVREQYF	TGTGCCAGTAATGCCGGGACAGGGGTTCGCGAGCAGTACTTC
TRBV5-1	TRBD1	-	TRBJ1-1	CASSLLGTGNTEAFF	TGCGCCAGCAGCCTTCTGGGGACAGGGAACACTGAAGCTTTCTTT
TRBV7-9	TRBD1	-	TRBJ2-4	CASSLPRGRQDIQYF	TGTGCCAGCAGCCTCCCCAGGGGGCGCCAGGACATTCAGTACTTC
TRBV5-1	-	-	TRBJ2-2	CASSRGLNTGELFF	TGCGCCAGCAGTAGGGGCTTGAACACCGGGGAGCTGTTTTTT
TRBV4-1	-	-	TRBJ1-3	CASSRVDNSGNTIYF	TGCGCCAGCAGCCGAGTTGACAACTCTGGAAACACCATATATTTT
TRBV15	-	-	TRBJ2-7	CATSRVGRTNEQYF	TGTGCCACCAGCAGGGTCGGGAGAACCAACGAGCAGTACTTC
TRBV7-9	TRBD1	many	TRBJ1-1	CASRDWTGQNTEAFF	TGTGCCAGCAGGGATTGGACAGGCCAGAACACTGAAGCTTTCTTT
TRBV6-5	TRBD1	few	TRBJ1-2	CAARQGGYGYTF	TGTGCCGCGAGACAGGGGGGCTATGGCTACACCTTC
TRBV4-1	TRBD2	few	TRBJ2-7	CASSQGLAEISYEQYF	TGCGCCAGCAGCCAAGGACTAGCGGAAATCTCCTACGAGCAGTACTTC
TRBV11-3	-	-	TRBJ2-1	CASRGRGGDEQFF	TGTGCCAGCCGCGGTAGGGGGGGGGATGAGCAGTTCTTC
TRBV11-2	-	-	TRBJ2-7	CASSRNYEQYF	TGTGCCAGCAGTCGTAACTACGAGCAGTACTTC